The next 26 T cell receptor beta chains were all read from a single sample in a study of Ad26.COV2.S vaccination and SARS-CoV-2 variants. The treatment here: roughly 20 received Ad26.COV2.S at low or high dose, single or two shots; 5 received placebo; per-sample allocation not given. Specimen acquisition occurred on day 63 following the initial vaccine or placebo injection. The assay was immunoSEQ multiplex PCR, and TCRdb's table has in-frame clones only and misses some. Seen here are some 370,000 clones, about four fifths observed once, and the top ten hold about 7.4%. Specimen: peripheral blood, collected in a trial of Ad26.COV2.S vaccine versus placebo. These receptors were taken from a person between 18 and 65 years old who received the Ad26.COV2.S COVID-19 vaccine or a placebo.

CDR3 sequence reads: CAAGGGASYNEQFF. The CDR3 DNA follows: TGTGCCGCGGGCGGGGGGGCCTCCTACAATGAGCAGTTCTTC. The chain carries TRBV7-9 and TRBJ2-1, with TRBD2 matching over 9 bases. V gave up 11 bases and J gave up 0 bases; unmatched junction bases: 5. In germline, CDR1 is SEHNR, CDR2 FQNEAQ (reference sequence). The CDR3 is 14 amino acids.

This clone was detected only once. The V and J genes are TRBV3-1 (or the pseudogene TRBV3-2) and TRBJ2-7; 10 positions agree with TRBD2. There are 15 residues in the CDR3. V was pared by 5 bases and J by 4 bases, with 8 bases of the junction left unmatched. Germline V gives CDR1 LGHDT, CDR2 YNNKEL (reference sequence). CDR3 amino acids: CASSSHSGGPYEQYF. The DNA for the CDR3 is TGTGCCAGCAGCTCCCATAGCGGGGGGCCGTACGAGCAGTACTTC.

The chain is built from TRBV19 and TRBJ2-2; D unclear. Germline values: CDR1 LNHDA, CDR2 SQIVND (reference sequence). The CDR3 spans 15 residues. V dropped 8 bases and J dropped 3 bases, with 16 bases sitting between them. The CDR3 loop is CASGLGAVYTGELFF. The CDR3 coding sequence is TGTGCCAGTGGTCTCGGCGCGGTCTACACCGGGGAGCTGTTTTTT.

The rearrangement links TRBV7-9 to TRBJ2-2, with 9 bases aligning to TRBD2. V lost 5 bases and J lost 2; bases outside the gene matches: 3. This CDR3 comprises 15 residues. Germline V gene data show CDR1 as SEHNR and CDR2 as FQNEAQ (reference sequence). For the CDR3, the DNA is TGTGCCAGCAGCCGACTAGCGGCTAACACCGGGGAGCTGTTTTTT. Its protein product is CASSRLAANTGELFF.

The rearrangement links TRBV9 to TRBJ1-4; a weak D match, TRBD1 (5 bases). CDR1 and CDR2 (germline): SGDLS, YYNGEE. The CDR3 is 15 amino acids. Between the trimmed V and J ends, which lost 2 bases and 5 bases, there was a span of 13 bases. CDR3 DNA sequence: TGTGCCAGCAGCGTCTCCTGGGGCCAAAATGAAAAACTGTTTTTT. Protein product: CASSVSWGQNEKLFF.

V is TRBV30 and J is TRBJ1-3; maybe TRBD1 (5 bases). The CDR3 loop spans 16 amino acids. The V end lost 1 base, the J end lost 0 bases, and 13 bases lay between the germline ends. CDR1 GTSNPN and CDR2 SVGIG come from the germline V gene (reference sequence). CDR3 sequence (DNA): TGTGCCTGGAGTGGGGGACGGACGAGCTCTGGAAACACCATATATTTT. Its protein product is CAWSGGRTSSGNTIYF. Filled out from reference TRBV30 and TRBJ1-3, the complete variable domain reads SQTIHQWPATLVQPVGSPLSLECTVEGTSNPNLYWYRQAAGRGLQLLFYSVGIGQISSEVPQNLSASRPQDRQFILSSKKLLLSDSGFYLCAWSGGRTSSGNTIYFGEGSWLTVV.

The V call is TRBV19, the J call TRBJ1-1; D possibly corresponds to TRBD1 (5 bases). Germline-derived CDR1 and CDR2 are LNHDA and SQIVND (reference sequence). This CDR3 has 11 amino acids. V gave up 10 bases and J gave up 4 bases, with 10 bases separating them. The CDR3 sequence: CAIRGSTEAFF. CDR3 nucleotide sequence: TGTGCCATCCGGGGGAGCACTGAAGCTTTCTTT.

V gene TRBV4-3 combines with J gene TRBJ1-2; D remains unclear. Trimming took off 6 bases at V and 4 bases at J, with 24 bases between the two ends. Germline V gene sequence: CDR1 LGHNA, CDR2 YSLEER. This CDR3 contains 17 residues. CDR3 loop: CASSLAMRTGNIYGYTF. CDR3 in DNA: TGCGCCAGCAGTCTGGCGATGAGGACTGGCAATATCTATGGCTACACCTTC.

The V gene is TRBV11-2, the J gene TRBJ1-2; tentative D call: TRBD1 (5 bases). CDR3 length equals 12 residues. The germline V and J ends were trimmed by 5 bases and 6 bases, with 10 bases remaining between them. Germline V gene sequence: CDR1 SGHAT, CDR2 FQNNGV. The CDR3 DNA sequence: TGTGCCAGCAGCACTCAGGGTAATGGCTACACCTTC. This codes for CASSTQGNGYTF.

The rearrangement uses TRBV7-9 and TRBJ1-6, with D perhaps matching TRBD1 (5 bases). The germline V gene encodes CDR1 SEHNR and CDR2 FQNEAQ (reference sequence). V was clipped by 2 bases and J by 8 bases, with 10 bases between them. The CDR3 spans 14 residues. The CDR3 coding sequence is TGTGCCAGCAGCTTAATGGGGCCACATTCACCCCTCCACTTT. The encoded protein is CASSLMGPHSPLHF.

The chain has TRBV2 and TRBJ2-2, with D uncertain. This CDR3 is built from 15 residues. Deletions cut 4 bases from V and 0 bases from J, with 9 bases between. The V gene's germline CDR1 is SNHLY and CDR2 FYNNEI. The CDR3 sequence is CASSVWQTNTGELFF. CDR3 nucleotide sequence: TGTGCCAGCAGTGTTTGGCAGACGAACACCGGGGAGCTGTTTTTT.

V usage is TRBV29-1 and J usage is TRBJ1-1; TRBD1 agrees at 8 bases. Germline V gene lookup returns CDR1 SQVTM and CDR2 ANQGSEA. The CDR3 runs 12 residues. The CDR3 reads CSLQGASTEAFF. CDR3 nucleotides: TGCAGTTTGCAGGGGGCAAGCACTGAAGCTTTCTTT.

This chain links TRBV7-6 with TRBJ2-7; no definite D call. Germline lookup yields CDR1 SGHVS and CDR2 FNYEAQ. The CDR3 length is 12 residues. The V gene lost 1 base and the J gene lost 5 bases, with 6 bases spanning the gap. In DNA form, the CDR3 reads TGTGCCAGCAGCTTAGTTAATCACGAGCAGTACTTC. Translating gives CASSLVNHEQYF. Full variable domain (remainder filled in from reference TRBV7-6 and TRBJ2-7): GAGVSQSPRYKVTKRGQDVALRCDPISGHVSLYWYRQALGQGPEFLTYFNYEAQQDKSGLPNDRFSAERPEGSISTLTIQRTEQRDSAMYRCASSLVNHEQYFGPGTRLTVT.

A word on this clone: A junction end diverges from the germline sequence, so it may reflect a read error. The rearrangement joins TRBV7-9 to TRBJ1-2, with 7 bases matching TRBD1. Germline CDR1 reads SEHNR; CDR2 reads FQNEAQ (reference sequence). The CDR3 loop spans 13 amino acids. CDR3 coding DNA: TGTGCCAGCAGCTGGGGGGACAGTCGGGAACATTACTTC. Protein: CASSWGDSREHYF.

This clone was recorded once. The genes are TRBV5-5 and TRBJ2-2; D gene uncertain. Trimming left V 4 bases short and J 3 bases short, with 13 bases between. The CDR3 is 15 amino acids. The germline CDR1 and CDR2 sequences are SGHKS and YYEKEE (reference sequence). The CDR3 coding sequence is TGTGCCAGCAGCACTGGGGTGGGATACACCGGGGAGCTGTTTTTT. This translates into CASSTGVGYTGELFF. Drawing the rest from reference TRBV5-5 and TRBJ2-2, the complete variable domain is DAGVTQSPTHLIKTRGQQVTLRCSPISGHKSVSWYQQVLGQGPQFIFQYYEKEERGRGNFPDRFSARQFPNYSSELNVNALLLGDSALYLCASSTGVGYTGELFFGEGSRLTVL.

The genes are TRBV27 and TRBJ2-2, with 16 nucleotides matching TRBD2. CDR1 is MNHEY and CDR2 is SMNVEV in the germline V gene (reference sequence). J lost 4 bases, V lost 1 base, and 6 bases had no gene match. The CDR3 runs to 19 residues. In DNA, the CDR3 is TGTGCCAGCAGTTTATTCGGGACTAGCGGGAGGGCGCGCACCGGGGAGCTGTTTTTT. Translating gives CASSLFGTSGRARTGELFF.

The gene calls are TRBV7-3 and TRBJ1-1; D unclear. Germline assignment: CDR1 SGHTA and CDR2 FQGTGA. The V and J ends lost 5 bases and 3 bases respectively, with 13 bases between them. The CDR3 is 14 residues long. In DNA, the CDR3 is TGTGCCAGCAGCCCCACTCGGGGTCACACTGAAGCTTTCTTT. This translates into CASSPTRGHTEAFF.

The V and J genes are TRBV5-1 and TRBJ1-6, with 7 bases identical to TRBD1. The CDR3 is made up of 18 amino acids. After removal of 2 bases from V and 0 bases from J, the junction contained 8 bases not matched to a gene. CDR1 is SGHRS, CDR2 YFSETQ, per germline. In DNA form, the CDR3 reads TGCGCCAGCAGCTTAAACCTCCGGGACAGCTCCTATAATTCACCCCTCCACTTT. Translating it yields CASSLNLRDSSYNSPLHF.

The rearrangement links TRBV3-1 (or the pseudogene TRBV3-2) to TRBJ2-6, with D possibly matching TRBD1 (7 bases). From germline, CDR1 is LGHDT and CDR2 YNNKEL (reference sequence). With 4 bases removed from V and 8 bases from J, the gap between germline ends came to 24 bases. This CDR3 contains 18 residues. The CDR3 DNA follows: TGTGCCAGCAGCCCCCTTGGAGGGGGCTCTGTAGGTACCAACGTCCTGACTTTC. Translated: CASSPLGGGSVGTNVLTF.

J is TRBJ2-5 and V is TRBV5-1; 8 nucleotides align to TRBD1. CDR3 size: 14 residues. V gave up 3 bases and J gave up 5 bases; unmatched junction bases: 6. CDR1 is SGHRS and CDR2 is YFSETQ in the germline V gene. The CDR3 sequence is CASSWRTGMETQYF. In DNA form, the CDR3 reads TGCGCCAGCAGCTGGCGGACAGGGATGGAGACCCAGTACTTC.

The chain is built from TRBV7-3 and TRBJ1-1; no clear D gene. CDR3 size: 18 residues. The V gene's germline CDR1 is SGHTA and CDR2 FQGTGA. V lost 1 base and J 3 bases, leaving 21 bases between the germline ends. In DNA form, the CDR3 reads TGTGCCAGCAGCTTAATGGCTTTGGGGTCGGGAGCGTACACTGAAGCTTTCTTT. This encodes CASSLMALGSGAYTEAFF.

The V and J genes are TRBV4-3 and TRBJ1-6, with D possibly being TRBD1 (5 bases). V dropped 0 bases and J dropped 10 bases, with 16 bases sitting between them. The CDR3 consists of 16 residues. Germline CDR1 is LGHNA and CDR2 is YSLEER. DNA for the CDR3: TGCGCCAGCAGCCAAGATCACGGCAGGGAGGGCTCACCCCTCCACTTT. Its protein is CASSQDHGREGSPLHF.

This chain connects TRBV9 to TRBJ2-5; TRBD1 is a possible D gene (5 bases). Deletions cut 4 bases from V and 4 bases from J, with 11 bases between. The CDR3 is 13 residues long. Per the germline V gene, CDR1 is SGDLS and CDR2 is YYNGEE. CDR3 amino acids: CASSRGQGETQYF. The CDR3 region has the DNA TGTGCCAGCAGCAGGGGTCAGGGAGAGACCCAGTACTTC.

This sequence joins TRBV5-4 and TRBJ1-1; TRBD1 is a possible D gene (5 bases). The V and J ends lost 3 bases and 1 base respectively, with 19 bases between them. Germline V gives CDR1 SGHNT, CDR2 YYREEE (reference sequence). The CDR3 contains 17 residues. CDR3 loop: CASSSAYSRGTNTEAFF. DNA for the CDR3: TGTGCCAGCAGCTCCGCATATTCACGGGGGACGAACACTGAAGCTTTCTTT.

The table lists this clone with a count of one. The chain carries TRBV6-5 and TRBJ1-2; D is unresolved. The CDR3 has 13 residues. Germline V lookup: CDR1 MNHEY, CDR2 SVGAGI. Trimming removed 6 bases at V and 4 bases at J, with 12 bases between. This chain's CDR3 is CASSPRSSYGYTF. CDR3 nucleotide sequence: TGTGCCAGCAGCCCCAGGTCCTCCTATGGCTACACCTTC.

The chain links TRBV5-1 to TRBJ2-7; 12 bases map to TRBD2. The V segment lost 8 bases and the J segment 3 bases; nucleotides outside the gene matches: 6. Germline lookup yields CDR1 SGHRS and CDR2 YFSETQ. The CDR3 length is 14 residues. CDR3 region: CASHQTSGSYEQYF. CDR3 nucleotides: TGCGCCAGTCACCAGACTAGCGGGAGCTACGAGCAGTACTTC.